The rows below give T cell receptor beta chains drawn from one sample of a study of blood T cell repertoires in COVID-19. The table came from immunoSEQ multiplex PCR; TCRdb's copy has only in-frame clones and leaves some out. The sample records nearly 90,000 clones, about 90% being singletons. The sample comprised peripheral blood. These receptors all come from a man in his late teens or twenties with COVID-19, enrolled during active disease. The CDR3 runs from the conserved cysteine through the conserved F or W.

CASSLEGPGPSPLHF | TRBV5-1
CASTRAGLAGAGELFF | TRBV28
CASSVVEGQGDGTNEKLLF | TRBV9
CASSLARTGGVYNSPLHF | TRBV7-9
CASSKGQTYEQYF | TRBV4-1
CASSEAPGNTEAFF | TRBV6-1
CAGRATGELFF | TRBV2
CSVEGGLATGELFF | TRBV29-1
CASSYLEGGETQYF | TRBV6-2/TRBV6-3
CASSLGQRHYGYTF | TRBV2
CASSLGLAGVNEQYF | TRBV27
CASSEEDGEQYF | TRBV2
CASSHSTGPRATPGPPLHF | TRBV4-1
CASSSPGQGYEQYF | TRBV5-1
CASSRDIYEQYF | TRBV12-3/TRBV12-4
CASSLALAGGTDTQYF | TRBV7-2
CASSINLGGNQPQHF | TRBV6-6
CASSGLTYETQYF | TRBV10-2
CASSLLQTYEQYF | TRBV5-4
CASSIPQGMGNTEAFF | TRBV19
CASSQDLVRIYEQYF | TRBV4-3
CASSLGGGETQYF | TRBV12-3/TRBV12-4